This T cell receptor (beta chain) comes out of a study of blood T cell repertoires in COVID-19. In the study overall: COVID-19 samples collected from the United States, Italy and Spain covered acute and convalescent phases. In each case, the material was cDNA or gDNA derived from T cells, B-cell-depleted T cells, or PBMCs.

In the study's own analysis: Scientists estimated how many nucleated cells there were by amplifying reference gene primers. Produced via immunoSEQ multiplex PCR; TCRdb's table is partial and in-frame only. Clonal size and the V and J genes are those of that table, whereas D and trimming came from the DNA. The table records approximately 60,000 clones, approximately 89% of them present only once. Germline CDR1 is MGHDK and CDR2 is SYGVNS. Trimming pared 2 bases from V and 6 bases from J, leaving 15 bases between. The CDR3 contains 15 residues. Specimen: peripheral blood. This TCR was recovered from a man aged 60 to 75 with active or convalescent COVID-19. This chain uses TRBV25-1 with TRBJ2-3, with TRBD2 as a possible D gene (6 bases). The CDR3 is CASSEPSGRWDTQYF. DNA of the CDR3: TGTGCCAGCAGTGAACCCTCGGGGAGGTGGGATACGCAGTATTTT.